These T cell receptor beta chains were read from a single sample in a study of blood T cell repertoires in COVID-19. Only in-frame clones appear in the TCRdb table, and some are missing; sequencing was by immunoSEQ multiplex PCR. In the table there are a few hundred thousand clones, around four fifths of which are singletons. Sequences were obtained from peripheral blood. All receptors derive from a woman in her forties or fifties with acute or convalescent COVID-19. Each CDR3 is given with its conserved first and last residue.

>TRBV3-1/TRBV3-2
CASSQEAASGSGEQFF
>TRBV15
CATSRVDREEPQHF
>TRBV9
CASSPGQGAGGYYGYTF
>TRBV21-1
CASSRSGRCGDFF
>TRBV5-1
CASSPGQVESPLHF
>TRBV29-1
CSVGFLGQGRTEAFF
>TRBV27
CASSLAGRGVNTEAFF
>TRBV5-6
CASSLGGDQPQHF
>TRBV4-2
CASSQDGGAVTMNTEAFF
>TRBV11-1
CASSSLLEAFF